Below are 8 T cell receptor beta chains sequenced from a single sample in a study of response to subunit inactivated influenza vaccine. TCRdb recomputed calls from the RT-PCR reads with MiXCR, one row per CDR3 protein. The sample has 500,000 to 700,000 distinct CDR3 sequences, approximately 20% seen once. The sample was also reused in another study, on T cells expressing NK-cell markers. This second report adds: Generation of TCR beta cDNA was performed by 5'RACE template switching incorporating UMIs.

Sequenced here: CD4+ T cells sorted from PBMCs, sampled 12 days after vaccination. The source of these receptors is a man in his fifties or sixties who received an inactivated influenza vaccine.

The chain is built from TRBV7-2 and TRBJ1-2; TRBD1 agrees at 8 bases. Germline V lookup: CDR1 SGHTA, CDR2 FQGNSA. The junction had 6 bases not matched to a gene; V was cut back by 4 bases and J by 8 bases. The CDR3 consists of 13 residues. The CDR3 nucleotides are TGTGCCAGCAGCTCTACACAGGGGGGCGGCTACACCTTC. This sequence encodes CASSSTQGGGYTF.

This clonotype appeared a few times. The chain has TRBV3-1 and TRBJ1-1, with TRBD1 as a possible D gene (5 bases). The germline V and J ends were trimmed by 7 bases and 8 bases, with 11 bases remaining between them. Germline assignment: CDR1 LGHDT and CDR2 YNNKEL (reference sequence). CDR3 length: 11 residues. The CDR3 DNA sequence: TGTGCCAGCACCCGAGGACACGAAGCTTTCTTT. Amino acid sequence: CASTRGHEAFF. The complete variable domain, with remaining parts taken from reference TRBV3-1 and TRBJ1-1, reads DTAVSQTPKYLVTQMGNDKSIKCEQNLGHDTMYWYKQDSKKFLKIMFSYNNKELIINETVPNRFSPKSPDKAHLNLHINSLELGDSAVYFCASTRGHEAFFGQGTRLTVV.

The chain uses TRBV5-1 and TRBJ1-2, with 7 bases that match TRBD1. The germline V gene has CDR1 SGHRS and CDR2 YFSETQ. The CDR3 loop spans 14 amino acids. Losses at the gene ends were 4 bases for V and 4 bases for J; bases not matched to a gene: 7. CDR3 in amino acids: CASSKDRDLYGYTF. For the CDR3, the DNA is TGCGCCAGCAGCAAAGACAGGGACCTCTATGGCTACACCTTC.

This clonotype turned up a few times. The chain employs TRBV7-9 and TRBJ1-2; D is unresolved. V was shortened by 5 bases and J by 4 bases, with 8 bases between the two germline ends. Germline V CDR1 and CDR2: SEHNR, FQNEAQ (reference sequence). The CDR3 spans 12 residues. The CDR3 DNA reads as TGTGCCAGCAGCCCCGCAGTCTATGGCTACACCTTC. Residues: CASSPAVYGYTF.

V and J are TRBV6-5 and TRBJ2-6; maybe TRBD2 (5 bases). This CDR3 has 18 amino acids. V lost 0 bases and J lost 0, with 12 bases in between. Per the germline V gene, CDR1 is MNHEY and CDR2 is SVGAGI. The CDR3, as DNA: TGTGCCAGCAGTTACTCGGGGTTCGGGGTCTCTGGGGCCAACGTCCTGACTTTC. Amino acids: CASSYSGFGVSGANVLTF.

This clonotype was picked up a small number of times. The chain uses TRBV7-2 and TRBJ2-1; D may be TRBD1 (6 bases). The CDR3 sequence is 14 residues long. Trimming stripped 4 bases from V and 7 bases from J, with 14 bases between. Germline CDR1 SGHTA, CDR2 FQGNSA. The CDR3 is CASSSNRVGNEQFF. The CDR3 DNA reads TGTGCCAGCAGCTCCAACAGGGTTGGAAATGAGCAGTTCTTC.

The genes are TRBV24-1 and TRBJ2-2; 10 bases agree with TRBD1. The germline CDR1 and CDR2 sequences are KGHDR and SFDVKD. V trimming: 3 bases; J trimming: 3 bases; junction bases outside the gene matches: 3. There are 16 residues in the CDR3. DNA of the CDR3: TGTGCCACCAGTGATCCCGGGACAGGGGACACCGGGGAGCTGTTTTTT. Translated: CATSDPGTGDTGELFF.

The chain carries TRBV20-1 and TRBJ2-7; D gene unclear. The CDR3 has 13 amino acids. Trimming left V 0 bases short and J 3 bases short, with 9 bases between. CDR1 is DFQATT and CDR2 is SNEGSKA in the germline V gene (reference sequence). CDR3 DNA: TGCAGTGCTAGAGATCGGCATAACTACGAGCAGTACTTC. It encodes CSARDRHNYEQYF.